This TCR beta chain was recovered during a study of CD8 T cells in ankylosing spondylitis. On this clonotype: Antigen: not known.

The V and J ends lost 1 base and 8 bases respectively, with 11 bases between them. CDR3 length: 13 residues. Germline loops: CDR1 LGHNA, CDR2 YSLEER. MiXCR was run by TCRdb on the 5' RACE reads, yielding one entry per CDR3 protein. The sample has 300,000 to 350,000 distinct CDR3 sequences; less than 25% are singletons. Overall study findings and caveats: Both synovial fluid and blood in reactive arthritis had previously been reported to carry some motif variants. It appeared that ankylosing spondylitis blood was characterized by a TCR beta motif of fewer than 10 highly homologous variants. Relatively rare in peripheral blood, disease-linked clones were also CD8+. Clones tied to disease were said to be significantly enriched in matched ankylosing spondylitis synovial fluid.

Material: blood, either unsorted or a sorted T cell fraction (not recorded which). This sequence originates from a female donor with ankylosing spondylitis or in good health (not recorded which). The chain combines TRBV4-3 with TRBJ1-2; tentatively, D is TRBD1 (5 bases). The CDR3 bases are TGCGCCAGCAGCCAAGTTACAGGCCAAGGCTACACCTTC. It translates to CASSQVTGQGYTF.